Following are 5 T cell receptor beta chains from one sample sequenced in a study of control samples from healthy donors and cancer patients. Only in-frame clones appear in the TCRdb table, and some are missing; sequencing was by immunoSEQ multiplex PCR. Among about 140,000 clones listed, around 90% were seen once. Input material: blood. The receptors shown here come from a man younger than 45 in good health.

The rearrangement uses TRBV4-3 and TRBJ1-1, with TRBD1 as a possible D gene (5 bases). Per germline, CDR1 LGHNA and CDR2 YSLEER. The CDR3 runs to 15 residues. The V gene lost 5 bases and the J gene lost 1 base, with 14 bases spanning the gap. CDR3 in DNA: TGCGCCAGCAGCGTATCCATGGGGGGGAACACTGAAGCTTTCTTT. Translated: CASSVSMGGNTEAFF.

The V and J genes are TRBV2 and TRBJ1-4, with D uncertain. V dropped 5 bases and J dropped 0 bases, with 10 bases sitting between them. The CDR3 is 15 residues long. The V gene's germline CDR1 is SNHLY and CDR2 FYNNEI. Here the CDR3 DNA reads TGTGCCAGCAGTTGGACGGATGCAACTAATGAAAAACTGTTTTTT. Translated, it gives CASSWTDATNEKLFF.

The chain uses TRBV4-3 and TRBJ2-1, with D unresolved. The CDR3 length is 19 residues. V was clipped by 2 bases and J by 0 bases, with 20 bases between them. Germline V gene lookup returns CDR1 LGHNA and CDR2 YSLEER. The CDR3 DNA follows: TGCGCCAGCAGCCAATCCGCCGGGTCCAACGCAGGCTCCTACAATGAGCAGTTCTTC. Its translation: CASSQSAGSNAGSYNEQFF.

CDR3 in DNA: TGTGCCAGCAGCGGACAGAACTATGGCTACACCTTC. Protein sequence: CASSGQNYGYTF. The chain joins TRBV6-2 or TRBV6-3 to TRBJ1-2; the D gene is possibly TRBD1 (6 bases). This CDR3 is 12 amino acids long. Trimming left V 6 bases short and J 2 bases short, with 7 bases between. CDR1 is MNHEY, CDR2 SVGEGT, per germline.

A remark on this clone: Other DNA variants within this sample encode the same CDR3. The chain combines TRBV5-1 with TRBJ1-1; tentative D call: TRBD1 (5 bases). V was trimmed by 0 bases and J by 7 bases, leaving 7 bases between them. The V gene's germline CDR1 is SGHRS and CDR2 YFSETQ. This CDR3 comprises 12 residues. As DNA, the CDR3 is TGCGCCAGCAGCTTGGTAGGGGATGAAGCTTTCTTT. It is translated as CASSLVGDEAFF.